This entry concerns a single T cell receptor beta chain. This clonotype has a count of ten or more. Its binding antigen is unknown. Base qualities were left out, and no much larger clone turns up one base away. Trimming takes 0 bases from V and 2 bases from J, and the germline ends sit 5 bases apart. Including cysteine and phenylalanine, the CDR3 has 15 amino acids. Of all the DNA, just the CDR3 is kept, 45 bases in frame from base 1. The instrument was an Illumina HiSeq 1500. The public sequencing data were trimmed at Q25 with fastp and processed into clonotypes with MiXCR by TCRdb, which kept only in-frame beta chains. Identical CDR3 protein sequences are pooled into one entry, listed with their most common genes and DNA. The sample yields 310,000 or so distinct CDR3 sequences; 9.6% were counted once. Approximately 2.4% of the sample rests with the top ten. The record originates from a study of T cell repertoires in cytomegalovirus infection (dated by TCRdb to between 2018 and 2021). Broadly, across the study: The HLA type of each donor mattered for the analysis, because public TCR beta signatures pointed to carriage of CMV infection along with the matching HLA type.

Overall results and qualifications from the work: In both this cohort and an independent cohort of several hundred donors, the cumulative frequency of public TCR beta family members distinguished carriers of CMV infection plus the relevant HLA type. In the ex vivo response, HLA-C-restricted CMV-specific TCR beta clonotypes were dominant, and in two of eight donors the single most frequent clonotype came from this HLA-C-restricted group.

Sequencing used PBMCs. The V and J segments used are TRBV23-1 and TRBJ2-6, with the D gene possibly TRBD1 or TRBD2, each one fitting 5 bases. TRBV23-1 is assigned to the ORF class and has an uncertain function. This clonotype was obtained from a human donor in good health (CMV status not recorded). Some clones in this sample may be carry-over from other donors' samples. The DNA reads as follows: TGCGCCAGCAGTCAATCGGGGGCTGGGGCCAACGTCCTGACTTTC. Its protein is CASSQSGAGANVLTF.